These 14 T cell receptor beta chains originate from one sample sequenced in a study of T cell repertoires in cytomegalovirus infection. TCRdb re-called the reads with MiXCR, one entry per CDR3 protein. The sample has about 530,000 distinct CDR3 sequences, more than 25% seen once. The sequenced sample was PBMCs. These receptors originate from a human donor in good health (CMV status not recorded). Some clones in this sample may be carry-over from other donors' samples.

The CDR3 DNA reads as TGTGCCAGCAGCTTTGTAGGGGTTCCTTATGGCTACACCTTC. Translation gives CASSFVGVPYGYTF. The chain has TRBV5-6 and TRBJ1-2, with D perhaps TRBD1 (5 bases). CDR3 length: 14 residues. Per the germline V gene, CDR1 is SGHDT and CDR2 is YYEEEE. V was clipped by 2 bases and J by 5 bases, with 13 bases between them.

This clonotype has just a few counts. V usage is TRBV20-1 and J usage is TRBJ2-7; TRBD2 matches at 10 bases. The CDR3 length is 11 residues. V lost 2 bases and J lost 11; bases outside the gene matches: 3. Germline CDR1 is DFQATT and CDR2 is SNEGSKA (reference sequence). CDR3 amino acids: CSARTSGIEYF. The CDR3 DNA is TGCAGTGCTAGAACTAGCGGGATAGAGTACTTC.

The rearrangement links TRBV11-2 to TRBJ2-3; the D gene is possibly TRBD2 (7 bases). Per the germline V gene, CDR1 is SGHAT and CDR2 is FQNNGV. The CDR3 is 15 amino acids. V was clipped by 8 bases and J by 2 bases, with 17 bases between them. Here the CDR3 reads CASWEGGGHTDTQYF. DNA for the CDR3: TGTGCCAGCTGGGAGGGGGGGGGGCACACAGATACGCAGTATTTT.

DNA for the CDR3: TGTGCCAGTAGTATAACCCGGGACACCGGGGAGCTGTTTTTT. Translation: CASSITRDTGELFF. The gene calls are TRBV19 and TRBJ2-2; D uncertain. The CDR3 is made up of 14 amino acids. The germline V gene encodes CDR1 LNHDA and CDR2 SQIVND (reference sequence). Between the trimmed V and J ends, which lost 2 bases and 3 bases, there was a span of 7 bases.

The gene calls are TRBV20-1 and TRBJ2-3, with D possibly matching TRBD2 (5 bases). Trimming left V 4 bases short and J 6 bases short, with 23 bases between. CDR3 length equals 16 residues. Per germline, CDR1 DFQATT and CDR2 SNEGSKA (reference sequence). DNA of the CDR3: TGCAGTGCTATGATATTAGACTACCGAATTGCGGATACGCAGTATTTT. Protein product: CSAMILDYRIADTQYF.

This clonotype was seen a few times. It is unclear where the CDR3 begins or ends on the DNA, so no DNA is shown, and the CDR3 is as TCRdb lists it. J is TRBJ2-7 and V is TRBV7-5; the D segment call TRBD2 is taken from the table without a DNA check. TRBV7-5 constitutes a pseudogene. The CDR3 has 20 amino acids, counting both end residues. The chain's CDR3 is CISVPEASCATGTRRFEQYF.

This clonotype occurred a few times. The chain joins TRBV5-6 to TRBJ1-5, with D unresolved. Per germline, CDR1 SGHDT and CDR2 YYEEEE. This CDR3 is built from 18 residues. V dropped 5 bases and J dropped 4 bases, with 25 bases sitting between them. CDR3 in amino acids: CASRPYRQVFWWNQPQHF. The CDR3 nucleotides are TGTGCCAGCAGGCCTTATCGTCAGGTGTTCTGGTGGAATCAGCCCCAGCATTTT.

This rearrangement joins TRBV20-1 to TRBJ2-7, with D perhaps matching TRBD1 or TRBD2 (5 bases each). Germline-derived CDR1 and CDR2 are DFQATT and SNEGSKA (reference sequence). V shed 6 bases and J shed 2 bases, with 17 bases lying between them. The CDR3 is made up of 14 amino acids. The CDR3 sequence is CSATRGTVPYEQYF. In DNA, the CDR3 is TGCAGTGCAACCCGAGGGACGGTCCCCTACGAGCAGTACTTC.

The chain uses TRBV28 and TRBJ1-4, with D maybe TRBD1 (6 bases). This CDR3 is 16 amino acids long. The V and J ends lost 4 bases and 7 bases respectively, with 19 bases between them. In germline, CDR1 is MDHEN, CDR2 SYDVKM. The CDR3 region has the DNA TGTGCCAGCAGTTCCCAAATGGGGGGGCGCGGTGAAAAACTGTTTTTT. It specifies CASSSQMGGRGEKLFF.

The J gene is TRBJ2-3, the V gene TRBV20-1, with 7 bases lining up with TRBD1. Germline CDR1 DFQATT, CDR2 SNEGSKA (reference sequence). The CDR3 runs 14 residues. V lost 6 bases to trimming and J lost 4 bases; unmatched junction nucleotides: 10. The DNA for the CDR3 is TGCAGTGCCAACCGGGACAGTCACCCAGATACGCAGTATTTT. This codes for CSANRDSHPDTQYF.

The chain combines TRBV19 with TRBJ2-3; a possible D gene is TRBD2 (5 bases). The CDR3 contains 17 residues. Trimming removed 5 bases at V and 2 bases at J, with 20 bases between. Germline V lookup: CDR1 LNHDA, CDR2 SQIVND (reference sequence). The CDR3, as DNA: TGTGCCAGTAGTCCCGCGAAGCGGACCTTTCACACAGATACGCAGTATTTT. The encoded protein is CASSPAKRTFHTDTQYF.

This clonotype is a singleton in its sample. The chain uses TRBV6-1 and TRBJ2-7; 13 bases align to TRBD2. The CDR3 sequence is 11 residues long. Losses at the gene ends were 11 bases for V and 11 bases for J; bases not matched to a gene: 6. Germline lookup yields CDR1 MNHNS and CDR2 SASEGT. The CDR3 DNA sequence: TGTGCCGGGGAGACTAGCGGGAGGAAGTACTTC. As protein: CAGETSGRKYF.

V gene TRBV28 combines with J gene TRBJ2-7; the match to TRBD2 covers 7 bases. CDR1 is MDHEN, CDR2 SYDVKM, per germline. This CDR3 is built from 16 residues. Trimming at V came to 4 bases and at J to 5 bases, leaving 14 bases not matched to a gene. The CDR3 region is CASSSITGGRIDEQYV. In DNA, the CDR3 is TGTGCCAGCAGTTCTATAACGGGAGGTCGAATAGACGAGCAGTACGTC.

This clonotype was seen more than once but under ten times. The chain uses TRBV7-4 and TRBJ2-3; TRBD1 matches 8 bases. V shed 5 bases and J 2 bases; nucleotides not matched to a gene: 6. The CDR3 extends over 15 amino acids. Looked up from germline, CDR1 is SGHVT and CDR2 is SQSDAQ. The CDR3 loop reads CASSGQGVYTDTQYF. As DNA, the CDR3 is TGTGCCAGCAGCGGACAGGGTGTCTACACAGATACGCAGTATTTT.